One T cell receptor (beta chain) is described in this entry. This sample also contains other DNA sequences that code for the same CDR3. Using immunoSEQ multiplex PCR, the repertoire was profiled, and TCRdb retains in-frame clones only, with some absent. The data show over a million clones, with 97% to 99% seen just once and roughly 0.36% held by the top ten. This CDR3 has 15 residues. The V gene end was trimmed by 4 bases and the J gene end by 5 bases; junction bases not matched to a gene: 3. CDR1 is SGHNT, CDR2 YYREEE, per germline (reference sequence). This sample is part of a study of shared clonotypes between healthy human individuals.

The TCR was taken from a man between 25 and 39 years old in good health. The chain combines TRBV5-4 with TRBJ2-1, with 13 bases matching TRBD2. Material: naive CD4+ T cells sorted from blood. The subset denotes: CD45RA+ positively selected. CDR3 bases: TGTGCCAGCAGCCGTGGACTAGCGGGGGACAATGAGCAGTTCTTC. Translation gives CASSRGLAGDNEQFF. Looking up the rest from reference TRBV5-4 and TRBJ2-1 gives the full variable domain: ETGVTQSPTHLIKTRGQQVTLRCSSQSGHNTVSWYQQALGQGPQFIFQYYREEENGRGNFPPRFSGLQFPNYSSELNVNALELDDSALYLCASSRGLAGDNEQFFGPGTRLTVL.